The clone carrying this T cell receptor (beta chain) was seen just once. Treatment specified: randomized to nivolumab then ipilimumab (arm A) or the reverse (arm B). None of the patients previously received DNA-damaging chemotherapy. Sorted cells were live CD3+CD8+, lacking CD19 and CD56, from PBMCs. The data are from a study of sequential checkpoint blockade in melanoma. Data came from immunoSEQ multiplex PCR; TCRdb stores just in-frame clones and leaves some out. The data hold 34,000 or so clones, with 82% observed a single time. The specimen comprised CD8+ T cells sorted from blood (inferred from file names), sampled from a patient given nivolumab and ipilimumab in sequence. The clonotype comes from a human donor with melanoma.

CDR3 nucleotides: TGCGCCAGCAGCCAAGGTCCAGGGGTTGGCAATGAGCAGTTCTTC. Translating gives CASSQGPGVGNEQFF. The J gene is TRBJ2-1, the V gene TRBV4-1; D perhaps matches TRBD1 (6 bases). This CDR3 spans 15 amino acids. The germline V gene has CDR1 MGHRA and CDR2 YSYEKL. Trimming removed 1 base at V and 6 bases at J, with 13 bases between.